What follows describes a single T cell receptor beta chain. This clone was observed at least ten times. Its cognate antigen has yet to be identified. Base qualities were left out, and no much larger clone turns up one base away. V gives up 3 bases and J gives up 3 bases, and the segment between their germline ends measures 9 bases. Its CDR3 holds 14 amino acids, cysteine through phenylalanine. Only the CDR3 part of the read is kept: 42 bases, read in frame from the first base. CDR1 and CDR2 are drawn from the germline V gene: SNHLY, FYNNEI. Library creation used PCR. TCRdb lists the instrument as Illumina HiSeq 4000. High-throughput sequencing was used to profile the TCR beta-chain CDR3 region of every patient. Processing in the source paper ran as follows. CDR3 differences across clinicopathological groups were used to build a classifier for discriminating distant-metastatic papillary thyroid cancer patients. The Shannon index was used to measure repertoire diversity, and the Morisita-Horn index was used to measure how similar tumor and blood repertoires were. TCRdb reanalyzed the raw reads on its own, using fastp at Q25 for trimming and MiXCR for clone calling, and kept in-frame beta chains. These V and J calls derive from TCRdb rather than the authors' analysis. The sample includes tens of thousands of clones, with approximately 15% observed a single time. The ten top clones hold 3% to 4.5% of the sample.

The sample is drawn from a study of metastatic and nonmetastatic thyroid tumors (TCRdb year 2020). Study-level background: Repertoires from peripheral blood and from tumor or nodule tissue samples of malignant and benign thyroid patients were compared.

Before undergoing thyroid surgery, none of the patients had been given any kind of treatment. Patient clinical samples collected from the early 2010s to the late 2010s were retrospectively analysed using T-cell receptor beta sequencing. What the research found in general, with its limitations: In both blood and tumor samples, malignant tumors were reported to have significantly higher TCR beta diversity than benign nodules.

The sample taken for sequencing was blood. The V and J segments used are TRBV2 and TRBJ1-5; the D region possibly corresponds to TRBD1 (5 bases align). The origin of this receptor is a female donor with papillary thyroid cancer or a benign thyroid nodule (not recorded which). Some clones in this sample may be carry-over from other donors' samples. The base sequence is TGTGCCAGCAGTGACAGGGCCCTCAATCAGCCCCAGCATTTT. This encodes CASSDRALNQPQHF.